Listed here are 32 T cell receptor beta chains from one sample, sequenced in a study of T cells in tuberculosis. Sequencing was performed with immunoSEQ multiplex PCR; in TCRdb, only in-frame clones are kept and a portion is missing. The data contain 60,000 or so clones, 80% to 85% of them singletons. Thawed, overnight-rested PBMC were stained with GMM-loaded CD1B tetramer, viability dye and anti-CD3, then sorted. CD1B tetramers were loaded with Rhodococcus equi-derived C32 glucose monomycolate. The sequencing input was CD1b-GMM tetramer-negative cells sorted from PBMCs. These receptors were obtained from an adult woman with latent tuberculosis.

This chain links TRBV7-2 with TRBJ2-5; maybe TRBD1 (5 bases). This CDR3 spans 13 amino acids. V lost 3 bases and J lost 4, with 9 bases in between. Germline V gives CDR1 SGHTA, CDR2 FQGNSA. The CDR3 sequence: CASSFGQGETQYF. The CDR3 DNA reads TGTGCCAGCAGCTTCGGGCAGGGAGAGACCCAGTACTTC.

The rearrangement joins TRBV6-1 to TRBJ1-5; D is perhaps TRBD1 (6 bases). V lost 2 bases and J lost 2, with 10 bases in between. This CDR3 spans 15 amino acids. From germline, CDR1 is MNHNS and CDR2 SASEGT. In DNA form, the CDR3 reads TGTGCCAGCAGTGAAAAGGGGGTAGGCAATCAGCCCCAGCATTTT. Protein product: CASSEKGVGNQPQHF.

This clone was seen only a few times. CDR3 coding DNA: TGTGCCAGCAGTGAACGGGGACAGTCCTACTCTGGGGCCAACGTCCTGACTTTC. Encoded protein: CASSERGQSYSGANVLTF. The V gene is TRBV2, the J gene TRBJ2-6, with TRBD1 matching 7 bases. This CDR3 has 18 residues. The ends lost 2 bases at V and 0 bases at J; junction bases unmatched: 7. From germline, CDR1 is SNHLY and CDR2 FYNNEI.

CDR3 loop: CASSEWGLRTDTQYF. CDR3 DNA: TGTGCCAGCAGTGAATGGGGCCTACGCACAGATACGCAGTATTTT. The chain couples TRBV6-1 to TRBJ2-3; maybe TRBD1 (5 bases). Germline lookup yields CDR1 MNHNS and CDR2 SASEGT. The CDR3 is made up of 15 amino acids. The V and J ends lost 2 bases and 1 base respectively, with 10 bases between them.

The chain is built from TRBV28 and TRBJ1-3; D is unresolved. Per the germline V gene, CDR1 is MDHEN and CDR2 is SYDVKM. Trimming removed 5 bases from V and 0 bases from J, with 8 bases in between. There are 14 residues in the CDR3. The CDR3 DNA sequence: TGTGCCAGCAGTCGTAGGAGCTCTGGAAACACCATATATTTT. Its translation: CASSRRSSGNTIYF. Drawing the rest from reference TRBV28 and TRBJ1-3, the complete variable domain is DVKVTQSSRYLVKRTGEKVFLECVQDMDHENMFWYRQDPGLGLRLIYFSYDVKMKEKGDIPEGYSVSREKKERFSLILESASTNQTSMYLCASSRRSSGNTIYFGEGSWLTVV.

The sample holds a few counts of this clone. CDR3 region: CASSPSSGRPKGRNEQFF. The CDR3 nucleotides read TGTGCCAGTAGTCCATCTAGCGGGAGGCCAAAAGGGAGGAATGAGCAGTTCTTC. The genes are TRBV19 and TRBJ2-1, with TRBD2 matching over 11 bases. The CDR3 has 18 amino acids. Germline lookup yields CDR1 LNHDA and CDR2 SQIVND (reference sequence). Unmatched junction bases numbered 16, after V lost 5 bases and J lost 7 bases.

The chain joins TRBV6-6 to TRBJ2-5; 8 bases line up with TRBD2. CDR3 length: 14 amino acids. Germline values: CDR1 MNHNY, CDR2 SVGAGI (reference sequence). The V gene end was trimmed by 5 bases and the J gene end by 5 bases; junction bases not matched to a gene: 7. The CDR3 reads CASSAPREGETQYF. In nucleotides, the CDR3 is TGTGCCAGCAGTGCCCCCCGGGAGGGGGAGACCCAGTACTTC.

V usage is TRBV6-5 and J usage is TRBJ2-7; D is perhaps TRBD1 (5 bases). CDR3 length: 13 residues. V gave up 0 bases and J gave up 5 bases, with 8 bases separating them. From germline, CDR1 is MNHEY and CDR2 SVGAGI. The CDR3 loop reads CASSYSGRDEQYF. CDR3 nucleotide sequence: TGTGCCAGCAGTTACTCCGGCAGGGACGAGCAGTACTTC.

The chain recombines TRBV7-2 with TRBJ2-7; TRBD1 might be the D (5 bases). The CDR3 extends over 15 amino acids. The germline V gene has CDR1 SGHTA and CDR2 FQGNSA. V dropped 0 bases and J dropped 3 bases, with 12 bases sitting between them. As DNA, the CDR3 is TGTGCCAGCAGCTTAGCGGCAGGGAACTACTACGAGCAGTACTTC. Protein sequence: CASSLAAGNYYEQYF.

This chain uses TRBV19 with TRBJ1-2; the D gene is possibly TRBD1 (6 bases). The V and J ends lost 4 bases and 5 bases respectively, with 23 bases between them. This CDR3 contains 17 residues. The germline CDR1 and CDR2 sequences are LNHDA and SQIVND (reference sequence). The DNA for the CDR3 is TGTGCCAGTAGTACCAGGTCAGTGGGACACCTATCTTATGGCTACACCTTC. As protein: CASSTRSVGHLSYGYTF. Supplemented by reference TRBV19 and TRBJ1-2, the full variable domain reads DGGITQSPKYLFRKEGQNVTLSCEQNLNHDAMYWYRQDPGQGLRLIYYSQIVNDFQKGDIAEGYSVSREKKESFPLTVTSAQKNPTAFYLCASSTRSVGHLSYGYTFGSGTRLTVV.

The chain couples TRBV6-6 to TRBJ1-1; D possibly corresponds to TRBD1 (6 bases). The germline V gene encodes CDR1 MNHNY and CDR2 SVGAGI (reference sequence). V was shortened by 5 bases and J by 6 bases, with 13 bases between the two germline ends. The CDR3 totals 13 residues. The DNA of the CDR3 is TGTGCCAGCAGTGTTACAGGGTGGTCTGAAGCTTTCTTT. Its translation: CASSVTGWSEAFF.

The rearrangement uses TRBV19 and TRBJ1-2; weak D call: TRBD1 (5 bases). From germline, CDR1 is LNHDA and CDR2 SQIVND (reference sequence). This CDR3 is 12 amino acids long. V lost 6 bases to trimming and J lost 6 bases, with 11 bases between them. CDR3 DNA sequence: TGTGCCAGTAGGGCCCAGGGCGATGGCTACACCTTC. Translated, it gives CASRAQGDGYTF. The variable domain in full, completed from reference TRBV19 and TRBJ1-2, reads DGGITQSPKYLFRKEGQNVTLSCEQNLNHDAMYWYRQDPGQGLRLIYYSQIVNDFQKGDIAEGYSVSREKKESFPLTVTSAQKNPTAFYLCASRAQGDGYTFGSGTRLTVV.

V and J are TRBV19 and TRBJ2-7; 8 bases agree with TRBD1. This CDR3 comprises 13 residues. Germline V CDR1 and CDR2: LNHDA, SQIVND (reference sequence). Trimming took 5 bases from V and 4 from J; bases not matched to a gene: 4. The CDR3 coding sequence is TGTGCCAGTAGTCCCGGGACAGGATACGAGCAGTACTTC. It is translated as CASSPGTGYEQYF.

This rearrangement joins TRBV5-1 to TRBJ2-2; 8 nucleotides agree with TRBD1. J gave up 6 bases and V 2 bases, and 0 bases lay outside the gene matches. Germline values: CDR1 SGHRS, CDR2 YFSETQ. The CDR3 spans 13 residues. CDR3 DNA: TGCGCCAGCAGCTTACAGGGGGCCGGGGAGCTGTTTTTT. It translates to CASSLQGAGELFF.

The chain recombines TRBV19 with TRBJ1-6; TRBD1 might be the D (5 bases). Germline V CDR1 and CDR2: LNHDA, SQIVND (reference sequence). The CDR3 runs to 13 residues. Trimming removed 4 bases from V and 8 bases from J, with 9 bases in between. CDR3 amino acids: CASSTTVDSPLHF. The CDR3 DNA reads TGTGCCAGTAGTACGACAGTGGATTCACCCCTCCACTTT.

J is TRBJ2-3 and V is TRBV7-9, with 8 bases identical to TRBD2. Germline assignment: CDR1 SEHNR and CDR2 FQNEAQ (reference sequence). The CDR3 has 16 amino acids. The J segment lost 2 bases and the V segment lost 5 bases, leaving 9 bases of the junction unmatched. The CDR3 DNA is TGTGCCAGCAGCGCTTCTAGCGGGTCGACCACAGATACGCAGTATTTT. Amino acids: CASSASSGSTTDTQYF.

The V gene is TRBV7-2, the J gene TRBJ1-1; perhaps TRBD1 as D (6 bases). The germline V gene encodes CDR1 SGHTA and CDR2 FQGNSA. The CDR3 spans 14 residues. V lost 2 bases and J 10 bases, leaving 17 bases between the germline ends. CDR3: CASSLYEGGGGAFF. The CDR3 region has the DNA TGTGCCAGCAGCTTATACGAGGGAGGGGGAGGAGCTTTCTTT.

The chain joins TRBV9 to TRBJ1-3, with D uncertain. The CDR3 loop spans 13 amino acids. The V end was cut by 3 bases, the J end by 5 bases, with 9 bases between. Germline CDR1 reads SGDLS; CDR2 reads YYNGEE. CDR3 in amino acids: CASSGWARNTIYF. The CDR3 nucleotides read TGTGCCAGCAGCGGGTGGGCAAGAAACACCATATATTTT.

The CDR3 nucleotides read TGTGCCAGCAGCTTCCAAATTTGGGGGGGGAGCACAGATACGCAGTATTTT. This encodes CASSFQIWGGSTDTQYF. The V gene is TRBV5-4, the J gene TRBJ2-3; TRBD2 aligns across 7 bases. Per the germline V gene, CDR1 is SGHNT and CDR2 is YYREEE (reference sequence). J lost 0 bases, V lost 2 bases, and 9 bases had no gene match. The CDR3 is 17 residues long. The complete variable domain, with remaining parts taken from reference TRBV5-4 and TRBJ2-3, reads ETGVTQSPTHLIKTRGQQVTLRCSSQSGHNTVSWYQQALGQGPQFIFQYYREEENGRGNFPPRFSGLQFPNYSSELNVNALELDDSALYLCASSFQIWGGSTDTQYFGPGTRLTVL.

The rearrangement uses TRBV28 and TRBJ1-2, with 8 nucleotides matching TRBD1. With 2 bases clipped from V and 8 bases from J, the junction kept 13 bases outside the gene matches. The CDR3 is 16 amino acids. Germline V gene data show CDR1 as MDHEN and CDR2 as SYDVKM. CDR3 nucleotide sequence: TGTGCCAGCAGTTTAGGGGGGACAGGAGGTTCGGGGGGCTACACCTTC. Amino acid sequence: CASSLGGTGGSGGYTF.

Note on this clone: One junction end disagrees with the germline gene, perhaps due to a read error. This sample includes further DNA sequences coding for the same CDR3. This chain links TRBV7-9 with TRBJ2-1; 7 bases are shared with TRBD2. Germline CDR1 is SEHNR and CDR2 is FQNEAQ (reference sequence). The CDR3 runs to 16 residues. Here the CDR3 reads CASSLGAGVSYNEQFF. In DNA form, the CDR3 reads TGTGCCAGCAGTTTAGGGGCGGGGGTATCGTACAATGAGCAGTTCTTC.

The genes are TRBV11-2 and TRBJ2-7, with 9 positions matching TRBD2. J gave up 6 bases and V 6 bases, and 12 bases lay outside the gene matches. The germline V gene has CDR1 SGHAT and CDR2 FQNNGV. This CDR3 region has 15 residues. CDR3 sequence: CASSSPGLATSEQYF. CDR3 nucleotides: TGTGCCAGCAGTTCCCCGGGACTAGCTACCTCCGAGCAGTACTTC. Based on the CDR3 plus reference TRBV11-2 and TRBJ2-7, the full variable domain is EAGVAQSPRYKIIEKRQSVAFWCNPISGHATLYWYQQILGQGPKLLIQFQNNGVVDDSQLPKDRFSAERLKGVDSTLKIQPAKLEDSAVYLCASSSPGLATSEQYFGPGTRLTVT.

Points on this clone: This specimen includes other DNA sequences encoding the same CDR3. The gene calls are TRBV29-1 and TRBJ1-1; TRBD1 aligns across 8 bases. Germline-derived CDR1 and CDR2 are SQVTM and ANQGSEA. CDR3 length: 13 amino acids. Germline trimming cut 6 bases from V and 1 base from J; bases unmatched to any gene: 4. The CDR3 spells CSVRTGGNTEAFF. The CDR3 nucleotides read TGCAGCGTCAGAACAGGGGGGAACACTGAAGCTTTCTTT.

The rearrangement links TRBV28 to TRBJ2-2; TRBD1 matches at 9 bases. Looked up from germline, CDR1 is MDHEN and CDR2 is SYDVKM. The CDR3 sequence is 17 residues long. Trimming took 6 bases from V and 2 from J; bases not matched to a gene: 10. CDR3 nucleotides: TGTGCCAGCAGAACCACAGGGGGCGGGGTAAACACCGGGGAGCTGTTTTTT. Translated: CASRTTGGGVNTGELFF. Supplemented by reference TRBV28 and TRBJ2-2, the full variable domain reads DVKVTQSSRYLVKRTGEKVFLECVQDMDHENMFWYRQDPGLGLRLIYFSYDVKMKEKGDIPEGYSVSREKKERFSLILESASTNQTSMYLCASRTTGGGVNTGELFFGEGSRLTVL.

This chain joins TRBV7-6 and TRBJ2-7; tentative D call: TRBD1 (5 bases). Germline V lookup: CDR1 SGHVS, CDR2 FNYEAQ. Trimming shortened V by 6 bases and J by 5 bases, and 14 bases separated the two germline ends. The CDR3 consists of 13 residues. The CDR3 sequence: CASRGSGRNEQYF. CDR3 in DNA: TGTGCCAGCAGGGGTTCAGGGCGAAACGAGCAGTACTTC.

The chain is built from TRBV10-3 and TRBJ2-3; 15 bases line up with TRBD2. After removal of 3 bases from V and 4 bases from J, the junction contained 14 bases not matched to a gene. The CDR3 length is 20 residues. Germline V gives CDR1 ENHRY, CDR2 SYGVKD. The CDR3 is CAISEPGLAGGKGSPDTQYF. The CDR3 DNA is TGTGCCATCAGTGAACCGGGACTAGCGGGAGGAAAGGGTAGCCCAGATACGCAGTATTTT.

The chain carries TRBV4-3 and TRBJ1-1; D is undetermined. The V gene's germline CDR1 is LGHNA and CDR2 YSLEER. The CDR3 is made up of 13 amino acids. The V and J ends lost 0 bases and 7 bases respectively, with 9 bases between them. For the CDR3, the DNA is TGCGCCAGCAGCCAAGATGGAGGAAATGAAGCTTTCTTT. Translation gives CASSQDGGNEAFF.

This chain connects TRBV5-1 to TRBJ2-5, with D perhaps matching TRBD1 (5 bases). The CDR3 is made up of 14 amino acids. The V end was cut by 1 base, the J end by 4 bases, with 11 bases between. CDR1 and CDR2 from the germline V gene are SGHRS and YFSETQ. The CDR3 region is CASSLPGPRETQYF. Here the CDR3 DNA reads TGCGCCAGCAGCTTGCCAGGGCCCAGAGAGACCCAGTACTTC.

The chain recombines TRBV28 with TRBJ2-2; weak D call: TRBD2 (7 bases). CDR3 length equals 15 residues. Deletions cut 5 bases from V and 5 bases from J, with 15 bases between. The germline V gene has CDR1 MDHEN and CDR2 SYDVKM. The CDR3 reads CASSEGGRSTGELFF. The CDR3 DNA reads as TGTGCCAGCAGTGAGGGGGGGCGCAGTACCGGGGAGCTGTTTTTT.

This clone was recorded once. The rearrangement uses TRBV4-1 and TRBJ1-2; 9 bases align to TRBD1. Germline CDR1 reads MGHRA; CDR2 reads YSYEKL. V was clipped by 3 bases and J by 5 bases; unmatched bases: 10. The CDR3 spans 16 residues. This CDR3 reads CASSHVRTGVEYGYTF. CDR3 bases: TGCGCCAGCAGCCACGTTAGGACAGGGGTGGAATATGGCTACACCTTC.

This chain links TRBV28 with TRBJ1-1, with D possibly TRBD1 on 5 matching bases. The CDR3 consists of 14 residues. The ends were cut back, 1 base at V and 5 bases at J, with 11 bases in the middle. Germline V lookup: CDR1 MDHEN, CDR2 SYDVKM. As DNA, the CDR3 is TGTGCCAGCAGTTTATCAAGGGGTGGGACTGAAGCTTTCTTT. As protein: CASSLSRGGTEAFF.

The chain recombines TRBV19 with TRBJ2-5; 7 bases line up with TRBD1. J lost 2 bases, V lost 5 bases, and 2 bases had no gene match. The germline gives CDR1 LNHDA, CDR2 SQIVND (reference sequence). The CDR3 is 13 residues long. The CDR3 loop is CASSSGQQETQYF. CDR3 in DNA: TGTGCCAGTAGTTCGGGACAGCAAGAGACCCAGTACTTC.